One sample yielded the 20 T cell receptor beta chains listed below, sequenced in a study of T cell changes during pregnancy in multiple sclerosis. Some clones are missing from TCRdb's copy, which holds only in-frame ones; the method was immunoSEQ multiplex PCR. The sample comprises under 65,000 clones, 93% of which are singletons, and 2.6% rests with the top ten. Sequenced here: CD8+ T cells from peripheral blood mononuclear cells, sampled in the third trimester of pregnancy. Every receptor here comes from a female donor with multiple sclerosis, enrolled in a pregnancy study.

V and J are TRBV7-9 and TRBJ2-5, with TRBD1 identical over 9 bases. V was clipped by 5 bases and J by 7 bases; unmatched bases: 2. CDR1 SEHNR and CDR2 FQNEAQ come from the germline V gene (reference sequence). The CDR3 runs to 12 residues. CDR3 residues: CASSRQGGTQYF. CDR3 sequence (DNA): TGTGCCAGCAGCCGACAGGGGGGGACCCAGTACTTC. Filled out from reference TRBV7-9 and TRBJ2-5, the complete variable domain reads DTGVSQNPRHKITKRGQNVTFRCDPISEHNRLYWYRQTLGQGPEFLTYFQNEAQLEKSRLLSDRFSAERPKGSFSTLEIQRTEQGDSAMYLCASSRQGGTQYFGPGTRLLVL.

The V gene is TRBV11-2, the J gene TRBJ2-1; D possibly corresponds to TRBD2 (5 bases). The V end lost 3 bases, the J end lost 6 bases, and 18 bases lay between the germline ends. Germline CDR1 SGHAT, CDR2 FQNNGV. The length of the CDR3 is 16 residues. CDR3 sequence (DNA): TGTGCCAGCAGCTTGTCGGGAATCATTCCATTCAATGAGCAGTTCTTC. Residues: CASSLSGIIPFNEQFF.

This chain connects TRBV1 to TRBJ2-7; the listed D gene, TRBD2, was not tested against the DNA. TRBV1 is recorded as a pseudogene. This CDR3 has 19 amino acids. CDR3 DNA: TGCACCAGCAGCCAAGGACTAGCGGGAGACTGTCCCGGCTCCTACGAGCAGTACTTC. Residues: CTSSQGLAGDCPGSYEQYF.

The gene calls are TRBV28 and TRBJ2-5; D is undetermined. Germline CDR1 and CDR2: MDHEN and SYDVKM. CDR3 length equals 15 residues. V lost 3 bases to trimming and J lost 4 bases, with 15 bases between them. Here the CDR3 reads CASSFSRLSGETQYF. In nucleotides, the CDR3 is TGTGCCAGCAGTTTCTCACGGCTCTCGGGAGAGACCCAGTACTTC.

The sample holds one count of this clone. The chain links TRBV6-6 to TRBJ2-7; TRBD1 matches 7 bases. The CDR3 runs 14 residues. The junction had 5 bases not matched to a gene; V was cut back by 4 bases and J by 2 bases. The germline CDR1 and CDR2 sequences are MNHNY and SVGAGI (reference sequence). CDR3 loop: CASSWRQGPYEQYF. CDR3 nucleotide sequence: TGTGCCAGCAGTTGGCGACAGGGACCCTACGAGCAGTACTTC.

This chain joins TRBV30 and TRBJ1-1; the match to TRBD1 covers 8 bases. Germline V gene data show CDR1 as GTSNPN and CDR2 as SVGIG (reference sequence). V shed 4 bases, J shed 0 bases, and the junction held 4 bases outside the gene matches. The CDR3 sequence is 14 residues long. The CDR3 DNA is TGTGCCTGGAACCAGGGGGCCCTGAACACTGAAGCTTTCTTT. Residues: CAWNQGALNTEAFF.

The chain has TRBV4-3 and TRBJ2-1; TRBD2 matches at 7 bases. J gave up 4 bases and V 3 bases, and 12 bases lay outside the gene matches. The CDR3 spans 17 residues. Per germline, CDR1 LGHNA and CDR2 YSLEER. The CDR3 DNA follows: TGCGCCAGCAGCCACCCCGTGGATAGCGGGCGATACAATGAGCAGTTCTTC. Translated, it gives CASSHPVDSGRYNEQFF.

The rearrangement links TRBV13 to TRBJ1-2; D might be TRBD1 (6 bases). CDR1 is PRHDT and CDR2 is FYEKMQ in the germline V gene (reference sequence). V was cut by 5 bases and J by 1 base, with 17 bases left in between. The length of the CDR3 is 16 residues. The CDR3 coding sequence is TGTGCCAGCAGCATCGGGACACTGACGCTTAACTATGGCTACACCTTC. The encoded protein is CASSIGTLTLNYGYTF.

V is TRBV28 and J is TRBJ1-1; tentative D call: TRBD1 (6 bases). CDR1 MDHEN and CDR2 SYDVKM come from the germline V gene. This CDR3 comprises 14 residues. V gave up 8 bases and J gave up 0 bases, with 13 bases separating them. In DNA, the CDR3 is TGTGCCAGCGGACCGGGGGGCCTGAACACTGAAGCTTTCTTT. It yields the protein CASGPGGLNTEAFF. Complete variable domain (other parts from reference TRBV28 and TRBJ1-1): DVKVTQSSRYLVKRTGEKVFLECVQDMDHENMFWYRQDPGLGLRLIYFSYDVKMKEKGDIPEGYSVSREKKERFSLILESASTNQTSMYLCASGPGGLNTEAFFGQGTRLTVV.

Regarding this clone: The junction departs from the called germline gene at one end, perhaps through a read error. V gene TRBV5-6 combines with J gene TRBJ1-3, with 11 bases fitting TRBD1. This CDR3 is built from 16 residues. CDR1 SGHDT and CDR2 YYEEEE come from the germline V gene. The CDR3 sequence is CASSPGTGGSANTIYF. The CDR3, as DNA: TGTGCCAGCAGCCCCGGGACAGGGGGTTCTGCAAACACCATATATTTT.

The rearrangement joins TRBV13 to TRBJ2-3, with a possible D match to TRBD2 (5 bases). The CDR3 consists of 15 residues. Germline V gene data show CDR1 as PRHDT and CDR2 as FYEKMQ (reference sequence). Trimming removed 6 bases from V and 1 base from J, with 14 bases in between. CDR3: CASSVGGSGTDTQYF. As DNA, the CDR3 is TGTGCCAGCAGTGTAGGTGGTAGCGGCACAGATACGCAGTATTTT.

The rearrangement links TRBV12-5 to TRBJ2-7; the D gene is possibly TRBD1 (6 bases). This CDR3 region has 12 residues. The V end lost 6 bases, the J end lost 3 bases, and 9 bases lay between the germline ends. Per germline, CDR1 LGHNT and CDR2 FRNRAP. As DNA, the CDR3 is TGTGCTAGTGGCACGGACAGCTACGAGCAGTACTTC. Its protein is CASGTDSYEQYF. The variable domain in full, completed from reference TRBV12-5 and TRBJ2-7, reads DARVTQTPRHKVTEMGQEVTMRCQPILGHNTVFWYRQTMMQGLELLAYFRNRAPLDDSGMPKDRFSAEMPDATLATLKIQPSEPRDSAVYFCASGTDSYEQYFGPGTRLTVT.

The chain recombines TRBV6-5 with TRBJ2-5; the match to TRBD1 covers 9 bases. CDR3 length: 14 residues. In germline, CDR1 is MNHEY, CDR2 SVGAGI. Losses at the gene ends were 5 bases for V and 4 bases for J; bases not matched to a gene: 5. CDR3 DNA: TGTGCCAGCAGTAACAGGGGGCGGAGAGAGACCCAGTACTTC. Its protein is CASSNRGRRETQYF.

This chain joins TRBV7-2 and TRBJ2-5; 14 nucleotides align to TRBD2. After removal of 5 bases from V and 5 bases from J, the junction contained 7 bases not matched to a gene. The CDR3 loop spans 16 amino acids. CDR1 is SGHTA and CDR2 is FQGNSA in the germline V gene. CDR3 coding DNA: TGTGCCAGCAGCACCGGACTAGCGGGAGGTGAGGAGACCCAGTACTTC. As protein: CASSTGLAGGEETQYF. Full variable domain (missing parts from reference TRBV7-2 and TRBJ2-5): GAGVSQSPSNKVTEKGKDVELRCDPISGHTALYWYRQSLGQGLEFLIYFQGNSAPDKSGLPSDRFSAERTGGSVSTLTIQRTQQEDSAVYLCASSTGLAGGEETQYFGPGTRLLVL.

The chain joins TRBV30 to TRBJ2-3; no clear D. V lost 2 bases and J 0 bases, leaving 9 bases between the germline ends. This CDR3 contains 14 residues. Germline V lookup: CDR1 GTSNPN, CDR2 SVGIG (reference sequence). As DNA, the CDR3 is TGTGCCTGGAGTCACTGGGCTAGCACAGATACGCAGTATTTT. Translating gives CAWSHWASTDTQYF.

CDR3 protein: CAWSDSYNEQFF. The CDR3 DNA is TGTGCCTGGAGCGACAGCTACAATGAGCAGTTCTTC. This chain uses TRBV30 with TRBJ2-1; D may be TRBD1 (5 bases). Trimming left V 3 bases short and J 3 bases short, with 6 bases between. The CDR3 sequence is 12 residues long. Looked up from germline, CDR1 is GTSNPN and CDR2 is SVGIG (reference sequence). Looking up the rest from reference TRBV30 and TRBJ2-1 gives the full variable domain: SQTIHQWPATLVQPVGSPLSLECTVEGTSNPNLYWYRQAAGRGLQLLFYSVGIGQISSEVPQNLSASRPQDRQFILSSKKLLLSDSGFYLCAWSDSYNEQFFGPGTRLTVL.

The rearrangement joins TRBV27 to TRBJ2-7, with 8 bases identical to TRBD2. Germline CDR1 reads MNHEY; CDR2 reads SMNVEV (reference sequence). V shed 6 bases and J 3 bases; nucleotides not matched to a gene: 16. This CDR3 contains 17 residues. The CDR3 coding sequence is TGTGCCAGCAGCCCCGCGGGAGGAGCGCCGGCCGGCTACGAGCAGTACTTC. Translating gives CASSPAGGAPAGYEQYF.

The gene calls are TRBV5-4 and TRBJ2-5, with 8 bases fitting TRBD2. CDR1 and CDR2 from the germline V gene are SGHNT and YYREEE (reference sequence). With 4 bases clipped from V and 1 base from J, the junction kept 6 bases outside the gene matches. The CDR3 contains 15 residues. CDR3 DNA: TGTGCCAGCAGCCAAGATCGGGAGGGCCAAGAGACCCAGTACTTC. As protein: CASSQDREGQETQYF.

The genes are TRBV5-5 and TRBJ1-5, with TRBD1 identical over 9 bases. There are 15 residues in the CDR3. The germline gives CDR1 SGHKS, CDR2 YYEKEE (reference sequence). Losses at the gene ends were 3 bases for V and 7 bases for J; bases not matched to a gene: 8. The CDR3 sequence: CASSWGADRGQPQHF. CDR3 bases: TGTGCCAGCAGCTGGGGGGCGGACAGGGGACAGCCCCAGCATTTT.

The chain employs TRBV19 and TRBJ2-1, with 7 bases lining up with TRBD2. CDR3 size: 11 residues. Trimming at V came to 8 bases and at J to 11 bases, leaving 6 bases not matched to a gene. Per the germline V gene, CDR1 is LNHDA and CDR2 is SQIVND (reference sequence). DNA for the CDR3: TGTGCCAGTGGAGCGGGACTGCAGCAGTTCTTC. Protein sequence: CASGAGLQQFF.